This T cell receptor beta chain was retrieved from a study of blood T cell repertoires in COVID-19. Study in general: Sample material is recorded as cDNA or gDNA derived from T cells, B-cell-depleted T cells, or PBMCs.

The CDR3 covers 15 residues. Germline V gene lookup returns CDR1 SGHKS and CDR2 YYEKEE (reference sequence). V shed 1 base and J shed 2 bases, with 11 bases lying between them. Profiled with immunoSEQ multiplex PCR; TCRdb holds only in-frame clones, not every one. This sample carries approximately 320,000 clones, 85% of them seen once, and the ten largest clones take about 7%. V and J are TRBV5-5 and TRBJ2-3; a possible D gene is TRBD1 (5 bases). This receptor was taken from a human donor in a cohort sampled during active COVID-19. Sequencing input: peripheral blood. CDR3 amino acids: CASSLLGQYTDTQYF. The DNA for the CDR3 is TGTGCCAGCAGCTTGTTGGGGCAGTACACAGATACGCAGTATTTT.